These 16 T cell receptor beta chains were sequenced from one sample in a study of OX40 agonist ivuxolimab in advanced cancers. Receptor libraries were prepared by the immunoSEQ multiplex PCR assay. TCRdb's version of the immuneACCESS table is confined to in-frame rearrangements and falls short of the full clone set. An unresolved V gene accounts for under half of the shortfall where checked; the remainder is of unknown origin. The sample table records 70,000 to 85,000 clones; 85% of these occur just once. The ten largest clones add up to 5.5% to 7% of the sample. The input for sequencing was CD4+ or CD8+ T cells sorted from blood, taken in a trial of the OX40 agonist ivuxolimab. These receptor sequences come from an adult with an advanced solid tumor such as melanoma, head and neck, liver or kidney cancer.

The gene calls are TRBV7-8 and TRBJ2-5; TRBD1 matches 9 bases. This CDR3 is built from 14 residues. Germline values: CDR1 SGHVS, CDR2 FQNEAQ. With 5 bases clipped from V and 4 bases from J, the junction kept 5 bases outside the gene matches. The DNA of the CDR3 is TGTGCCAGCAGCCTAAGGGACAGGGTAGAGACCCAGTACTTC. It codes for CASSLRDRVETQYF.

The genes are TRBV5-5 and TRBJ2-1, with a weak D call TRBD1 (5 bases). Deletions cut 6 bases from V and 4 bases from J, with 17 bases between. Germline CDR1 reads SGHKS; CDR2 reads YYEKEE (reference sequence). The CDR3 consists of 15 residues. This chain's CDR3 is CASNVDSPEYNEQFF. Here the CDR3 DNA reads TGTGCCAGCAACGTCGACAGCCCCGAGTACAATGAGCAGTTCTTC.

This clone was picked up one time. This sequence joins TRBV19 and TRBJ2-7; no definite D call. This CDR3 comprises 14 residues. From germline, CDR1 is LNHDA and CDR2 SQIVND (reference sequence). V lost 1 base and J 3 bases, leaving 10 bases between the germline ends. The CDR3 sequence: CASSIGRYVYEQYV. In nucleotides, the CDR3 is TGTGCCAGTAGTATAGGCCGGTACGTCTACGAGCAGTACGTC.

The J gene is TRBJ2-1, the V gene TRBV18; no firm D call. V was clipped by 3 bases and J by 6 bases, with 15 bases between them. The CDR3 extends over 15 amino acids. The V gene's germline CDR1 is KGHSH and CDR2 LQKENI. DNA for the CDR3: TGTGCCAGCTCACCCTTGTTGACATCCGGCAATGAGCAGTTCTTC. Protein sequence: CASSPLLTSGNEQFF.

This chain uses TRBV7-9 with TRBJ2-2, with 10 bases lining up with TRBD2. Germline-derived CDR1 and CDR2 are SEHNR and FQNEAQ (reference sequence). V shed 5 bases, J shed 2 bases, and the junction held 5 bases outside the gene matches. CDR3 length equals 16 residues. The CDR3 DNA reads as TGTGCCAGCAGCCACCGGACTAGCGGAAACACCGGGGAGCTGTTTTTT. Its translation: CASSHRTSGNTGELFF.

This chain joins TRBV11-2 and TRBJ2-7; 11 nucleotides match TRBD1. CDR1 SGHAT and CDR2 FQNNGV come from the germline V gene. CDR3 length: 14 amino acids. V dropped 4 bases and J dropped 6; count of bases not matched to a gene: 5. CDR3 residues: CASSSGTGGFEQYV. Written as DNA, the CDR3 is TGTGCCAGCAGCTCCGGGACAGGGGGTTTCGAGCAGTACGTC.

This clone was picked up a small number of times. The CDR3 region has the DNA TGTGCCAGCAGTTCTCGGGGACTAGCGGGAGGGCGAAGGGAGCTGTTTTTT. Translation: CASSSRGLAGGRRELFF. The V call is TRBV27, the J call TRBJ2-2; TRBD2 agrees at 16 bases. Trimming took 4 bases from V and 9 from J; bases not matched to a gene: 8. The CDR3 contains 17 residues. Per germline, CDR1 MNHEY and CDR2 SMNVEV (reference sequence).

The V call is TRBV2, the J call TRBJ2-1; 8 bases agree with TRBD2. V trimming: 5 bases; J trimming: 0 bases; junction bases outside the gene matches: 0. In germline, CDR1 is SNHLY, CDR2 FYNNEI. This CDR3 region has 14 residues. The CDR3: CASSLAGSYNEQFF. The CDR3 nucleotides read TGTGCCAGCAGTCTAGCGGGCTCCTACAATGAGCAGTTCTTC. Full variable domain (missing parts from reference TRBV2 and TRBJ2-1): EPEVTQTPSHQVTQMGQEVILRCVPISNHLYFYWYRQILGQKVEFLVSFYNNEISEKSEIFDDQFSVERPDGSNFTLKIRSTKLEDSAMYFCASSLAGSYNEQFFGPGTRLTVL.

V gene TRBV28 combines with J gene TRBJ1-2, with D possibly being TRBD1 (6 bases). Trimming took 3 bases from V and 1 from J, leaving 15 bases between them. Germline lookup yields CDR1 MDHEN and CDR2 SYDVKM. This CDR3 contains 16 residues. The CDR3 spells CASSFFGGGLNYGYTF. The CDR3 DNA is TGTGCCAGCAGTTTTTTTGGCGGGGGCCTTAACTATGGCTACACCTTC.

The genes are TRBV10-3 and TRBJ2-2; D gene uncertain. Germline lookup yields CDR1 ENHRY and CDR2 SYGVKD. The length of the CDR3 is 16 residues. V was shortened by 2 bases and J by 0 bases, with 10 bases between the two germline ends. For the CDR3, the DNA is TGTGCCATCAGTGAGCCGGGTCCCGCGAACACCGGGGAGCTGTTTTTT. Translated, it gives CAISEPGPANTGELFF.

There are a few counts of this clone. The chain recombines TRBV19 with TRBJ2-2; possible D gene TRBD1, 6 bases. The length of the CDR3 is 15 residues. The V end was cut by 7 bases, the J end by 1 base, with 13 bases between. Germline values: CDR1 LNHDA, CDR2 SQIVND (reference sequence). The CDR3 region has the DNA TGTGCCAGTACCCTACCCAGGGGGAACACCGGGGAGCTGTTTTTT. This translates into CASTLPRGNTGELFF. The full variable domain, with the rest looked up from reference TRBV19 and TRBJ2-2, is DGGITQSPKYLFRKEGQNVTLSCEQNLNHDAMYWYRQDPGQGLRLIYYSQIVNDFQKGDIAEGYSVSREKKESFPLTVTSAQKNPTAFYLCASTLPRGNTGELFFGEGSRLTVL.

CDR3 coding DNA: TGTGCCAGCAGTACAACAGGGAACACTGGCGGAAACACCATATATTTT. Protein: CASSTTGNTGGNTIYF. The chain links TRBV28 to TRBJ1-3; maybe TRBD1 (6 bases). This CDR3 is built from 16 residues. V was shortened by 5 bases and J by 4 bases, with 18 bases between the two germline ends. Looked up from germline, CDR1 is MDHEN and CDR2 is SYDVKM.

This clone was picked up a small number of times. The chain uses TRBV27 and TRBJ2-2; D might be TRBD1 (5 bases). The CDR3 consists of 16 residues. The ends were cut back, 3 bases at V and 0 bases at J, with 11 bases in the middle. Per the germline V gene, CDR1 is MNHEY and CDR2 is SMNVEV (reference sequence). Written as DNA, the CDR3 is TGTGCCAGCAGTTTCTGGGGCCTTGCGAACACCGGGGAGCTGTTTTTT. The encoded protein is CASSFWGLANTGELFF.

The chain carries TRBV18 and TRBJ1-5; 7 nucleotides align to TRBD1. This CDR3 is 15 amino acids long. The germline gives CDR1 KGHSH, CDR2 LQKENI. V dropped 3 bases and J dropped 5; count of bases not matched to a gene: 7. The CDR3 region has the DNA TGTGCCAGCTCACCCGGGACAGCCCGGGATCAGCCCCAGCATTTT. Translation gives CASSPGTARDQPQHF. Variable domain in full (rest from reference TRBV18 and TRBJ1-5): NAGVMQNPRHLVRRRGQEARLRCSPMKGHSHVYWYRQLPEEGLKFMVYLQKENIIDESGMPKERFSAEFPKEGPSILRIQQVVRGDSAAYFCASSPGTARDQPQHFGDGTRLSIL.

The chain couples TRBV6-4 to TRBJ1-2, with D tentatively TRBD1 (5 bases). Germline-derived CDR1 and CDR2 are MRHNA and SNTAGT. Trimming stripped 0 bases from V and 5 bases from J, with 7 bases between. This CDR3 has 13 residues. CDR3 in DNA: TGTGCCAGCAGTGACTCGGGGGGTTATGGCTACACCTTC. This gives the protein CASSDSGGYGYTF.

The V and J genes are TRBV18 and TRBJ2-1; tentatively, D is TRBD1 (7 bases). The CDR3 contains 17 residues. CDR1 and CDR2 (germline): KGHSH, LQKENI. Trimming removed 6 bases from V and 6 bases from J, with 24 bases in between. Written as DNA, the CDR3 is TGTGCCAGCTCGCCGTTCCAGGGGGGCTCGTCAACCAATGAGCAGTTCTTC. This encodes CASSPFQGGSSTNEQFF.